The 18 T cell receptor beta chains below were found in one sample sequenced in a study of cytomegalovirus exposure and HLA in healthy donors. The PCR used 60 Vbeta and 13 Jbeta primers. The data were produced by immunoSEQ multiplex PCR, yet TCRdb's version contains in-frame clones alone and is incomplete. The sample consists of 70,000 to 95,000 clones, less than 65% of them appearing once. Sequencing was done on a sample of PBMCs. All receptors come from a woman younger than 45 in good health and CMV-seropositive.

The rearrangement joins TRBV5-4 to TRBJ2-5; TRBD1 matches 9 bases. The DNA end favors TRBJ2-7, so the J call may be wrong. Per germline, CDR1 SGHNT and CDR2 YYREEE (reference sequence). The CDR3 is made up of 14 amino acids. In DNA form, the CDR3 reads TGTGCCGTGACTTCCCGGGACAGGGCCAACGAGCAGTACTTC. Translating it yields CAVTSRDRANEQYF.

The chain links TRBV18 to TRBJ1-1, with a possible D match to TRBD1 (6 bases). CDR1 and CDR2 (germline): KGHSH, LQKENI. Trimming removed 4 bases from V and 1 base from J, with 10 bases in between. CDR3 size: 14 residues. CDR3 protein: CASSLQGRNTEAFF. The CDR3 nucleotides are TGTGCCAGCTCACTACAGGGTAGGAACACTGAAGCTTTCTTT.

This clone has just one count. The chain has TRBV15 and TRBJ1-2; tentatively, D is TRBD1 (5 bases). The ends were cut back, 6 bases at V and 6 bases at J, with 17 bases in the middle. The germline V gene encodes CDR1 LNHNV and CDR2 YYDKDF (reference sequence). This CDR3 has 14 amino acids. The CDR3: CATRPGGTRNGYTF. In DNA form, the CDR3 reads TGTGCCACCAGGCCCGGGGGGACCCGCAATGGCTACACCTTC.

This chain connects TRBV5-1 to TRBJ1-2, with 7 nucleotides matching TRBD1. The V gene's germline CDR1 is SGHRS and CDR2 YFSETQ. V dropped 0 bases and J dropped 7; count of bases not matched to a gene: 6. The CDR3 is 14 residues long. The CDR3 nucleotides are TGCGCCAGCAGCTTGGGCAATACAGGGGTTGGCTACACCTTC. It translates to CASSLGNTGVGYTF.

The rearrangement links TRBV10-2 to TRBJ2-1, with 7 bases identical to TRBD2. Unmatched junction bases numbered 3, after V lost 4 bases and J lost 0 bases. Germline V gene sequence: CDR1 WSHSY, CDR2 SAAADI. This CDR3 comprises 15 residues. CDR3 DNA sequence: TGCGCCAGCAGTGGAGCGGGGAACTCCTACAATGAGCAGTTCTTC. Protein product: CASSGAGNSYNEQFF.

The chain uses TRBV27 and TRBJ2-3; a possible D gene is TRBD2 (6 bases). Trimming removed 2 bases at V and 1 base at J, with 10 bases between. The V gene's germline CDR1 is MNHEY and CDR2 SMNVEV (reference sequence). This CDR3 is 15 amino acids long. This CDR3 reads CASSLMGGGTDTQYF. In DNA form, the CDR3 reads TGTGCCAGCAGTTTAATGGGCGGGGGCACAGATACGCAGTATTTT.

This chain joins TRBV2 and TRBJ1-1, with D tentatively TRBD1 (6 bases). Trimming pared 6 bases from V and 3 bases from J, leaving 17 bases between. In germline, CDR1 is SNHLY, CDR2 FYNNEI. The CDR3 sequence is 15 residues long. The CDR3 sequence: CASSQGEGGYTEAFF. CDR3 bases: TGTGCCAGCAGCCAAGGGGAGGGGGGGTACACTGAAGCTTTCTTT.

This clone was picked up one time. The V call is TRBV5-1, the J call TRBJ1-6; D not resolved. Per the germline V gene, CDR1 is SGHRS and CDR2 is YFSETQ. V was pared by 3 bases and J by 7 bases, with 14 bases between. CDR3 length: 15 residues. The CDR3 DNA sequence: TGCGCCAGCAGCTCGATCTCGGGGTCGAATTCACCCCTCCACTTT. It translates to CASSSISGSNSPLHF.

This sequence joins TRBV30 and TRBJ2-7; TRBD1 agrees at 10 bases. V shed 3 bases and J 3 bases; nucleotides not matched to a gene: 8. The CDR3 covers 15 residues. The germline V gene encodes CDR1 GTSNPN and CDR2 SVGIG (reference sequence). The CDR3, as DNA: TGTGCCTGGAGGGGGGACAGGGGATCCCACTACGAGCAGTACTTC. Protein product: CAWRGDRGSHYEQYF.

This clone has more than one count but fewer than ten. The chain is built from TRBV5-1 and TRBJ1-6, with D possibly matching TRBD1 (5 bases). Trimming removed 3 bases from V and 6 bases from J, with 10 bases in between. The CDR3 runs 14 residues. CDR1 and CDR2 from the germline V gene are SGHRS and YFSETQ. In DNA, the CDR3 is TGCGCCAGCAGCTCGGGACTGTCTAATTCACCCCTCCACTTT. Translated: CASSSGLSNSPLHF.

This clone was counted only a few times. The chain recombines TRBV13 with TRBJ2-3; D not resolved. Germline V gives CDR1 PRHDT, CDR2 FYEKMQ (reference sequence). The CDR3 consists of 11 residues. The V gene lost 3 bases and the J gene lost 7 bases, with 5 bases spanning the gap. The CDR3 here is CASSLRNTQYF. The CDR3 DNA follows: TGTGCCAGCAGCTTGAGGAATACGCAGTATTTT.

V gene TRBV29-1 combines with J gene TRBJ2-6; the D is unclear. Trimming left V 0 bases short and J 1 base short, with 7 bases between. From germline, CDR1 is SQVTM and CDR2 ANQGSEA. The CDR3 has 15 residues. The CDR3 bases are TGCAGCGTTGAAGAGCTCCGGTCTGGGGCCAACGTCCTGACTTTC. Translated, it gives CSVEELRSGANVLTF.

This rearrangement joins TRBV10-3 to TRBJ1-2; D might be TRBD1 (6 bases). The CDR3 is 12 amino acids. Looked up from germline, CDR1 is ENHRY and CDR2 is SYGVKD. The V end was cut by 2 bases, the J end by 8 bases, with 9 bases between. This CDR3 is CAISETGSGYTF. The CDR3 DNA sequence: TGTGCCATCAGTGAGACAGGGAGCGGCTACACCTTC.

The chain links TRBV13 to TRBJ2-7, with a tentative D call TRBD1 (6 bases). The V gene's germline CDR1 is PRHDT and CDR2 FYEKMQ (reference sequence). V was clipped by 4 bases and J by 1 base, with 14 bases between them. This CDR3 has 15 amino acids. CDR3 sequence reads: CASSSRQESSYEQYF. As DNA, the CDR3 is TGTGCCAGCAGCTCCCGACAGGAATCGTCCTACGAGCAGTACTTC. The full variable domain, its missing parts supplied by reference TRBV13 and TRBJ2-7, is AAGVIQSPRHLIKEKRETATLKCYPIPRHDTVYWYQQGPGQDPQFLISFYEKMQSDKGSIPDRFSAQQFSDYHSELNMSSLELGDSALYFCASSSRQESSYEQYFGPGTRLTVT.

The V and J genes are TRBV14 and TRBJ1-2; tentatively, D is TRBD1 (6 bases). The CDR3 is made up of 17 amino acids. The ends were cut back, 0 bases at V and 2 bases at J, with 16 bases in the middle. CDR1 SGHDN and CDR2 FVKESK come from the germline V gene. The CDR3: CASSQDRRTGRNYGYTF. The CDR3 nucleotides are TGTGCCAGCAGCCAAGATCGAAGAACAGGGAGAAACTATGGCTACACCTTC.

The rearrangement links TRBV5-1 to TRBJ2-5; 7 bases are shared with TRBD1. The CDR3 contains 15 residues. The V and J ends lost 1 base and 3 bases, in that order; junction bases with no gene match: 6. Germline loops: CDR1 SGHRS, CDR2 YFSETQ. The CDR3 DNA reads as TGCGCCAGCAGCTTGTCAGGGGGACAAGAAGAGACCCAGTACTTC. Protein product: CASSLSGGQEETQYF.

The chain employs TRBV7-9 and TRBJ1-2, with 11 nucleotides matching TRBD1. Germline V gene lookup returns CDR1 SEHNR and CDR2 FQNEAQ (reference sequence). Trimming removed 4 bases from V and 8 bases from J; junction bases left unmatched: 15. CDR3 length equals 17 residues. CDR3 sequence reads: CASSSRDRGGPAVGYTF. The CDR3 DNA reads TGTGCCAGCAGCTCGCGGGACAGGGGGGGTCCGGCTGTCGGCTACACCTTC.

V gene TRBV25-1 combines with J gene TRBJ1-1; no clear D. Germline lookup yields CDR1 MGHDK and CDR2 SYGVNS. This CDR3 has 11 residues. Trimming shortened V by 3 bases and J by 5 bases, and 4 bases separated the two germline ends. The CDR3 region is CASSDRTEAFF. The DNA for the CDR3 is TGTGCCAGCAGTGACAGGACTGAAGCTTTCTTT.